What follows are 15 T cell receptor beta chains derived from one specimen sequenced in a study of cytomegalovirus exposure and HLA in healthy donors. The PCR had 60 Vbeta and 13 Jbeta primers. The protocol was immunoSEQ multiplex PCR, while the TCRdb copy is restricted to in-frame clones and leaves out a portion. The top ten clones hold about 1.8% of a sample with some 120,000 clones, more than 80% of them seen once. The sample comprised PBMCs. Receptors were obtained from a middle-aged man in good health and CMV-seronegative.

The chain has TRBV30 and TRBJ1-5; D is undetermined. Per germline, CDR1 GTSNPN and CDR2 SVGIG (reference sequence). V was clipped by 2 bases and J by 3 bases, with 8 bases between them. The CDR3 is 13 residues long. The CDR3 DNA reads TGTGCCTGGAGTTCTCCCTCCAATCAGCCCCAGCATTTT. The encoded protein is CAWSSPSNQPQHF. The full variable domain, rest sourced from reference TRBV30 and TRBJ1-5, is SQTIHQWPATLVQPVGSPLSLECTVEGTSNPNLYWYRQAAGRGLQLLFYSVGIGQISSEVPQNLSASRPQDRQFILSSKKLLLSDSGFYLCAWSSPSNQPQHFGDGTRLSIL.

This clone has only one observation. This chain connects TRBV7-9 to TRBJ1-1; no clear D gene. Germline CDR1 SEHNR, CDR2 FQNEAQ (reference sequence). Trimming took off 5 bases at V and 4 bases at J, with 14 bases between the two ends. The length of the CDR3 is 14 residues. CDR3 residues: CASSPSGLGTEAFF. DNA for the CDR3: TGTGCCAGCAGCCCCTCAGGTCTGGGCACTGAAGCTTTCTTT.

This clone was observed a few times. The genes are TRBV30 and TRBJ1-1; the D is unclear. Trimming removed 0 bases from V and 11 bases from J, with 10 bases in between. Germline values: CDR1 GTSNPN, CDR2 SVGIG (reference sequence). The CDR3 consists of 11 residues. CDR3: CAWSVRGLAFF. In nucleotides, the CDR3 is TGTGCCTGGAGTGTACGAGGGCTGGCTTTCTTT.

The V and J genes are TRBV6-6 and TRBJ1-5; D might be TRBD1 (6 bases). This CDR3 is 15 amino acids long. Trimming left V 0 bases short and J 5 bases short, with 11 bases between. CDR1 MNHNY and CDR2 SVGAGI come from the germline V gene (reference sequence). The CDR3: CASSYSNRVDQPQHF. CDR3 DNA sequence: TGTGCCAGCAGTTACTCGAACAGGGTTGATCAGCCCCAGCATTTT.

This clone was counted many times. The V gene is TRBV14, the J gene TRBJ1-2; TRBD1 might be the D (5 bases). Per germline, CDR1 SGHDN and CDR2 FVKESK. The V gene lost 5 bases and the J gene lost 4 bases, with 14 bases spanning the gap. The length of the CDR3 is 14 residues. CDR3 residues: CASSIAGFGYGYTF. CDR3 sequence (DNA): TGTGCCAGCAGCATTGCAGGGTTCGGCTATGGCTACACCTTC.

The chain employs TRBV5-6 and TRBJ1-5, with D possibly TRBD1 on 6 matching bases. CDR3 length: 13 amino acids. Germline V lookup: CDR1 SGHDT, CDR2 YYEEEE. The V end lost 7 bases, the J end lost 6 bases, and 14 bases lay between the germline ends. The CDR3 here is CASGREGGQPQHF. CDR3 nucleotide sequence: TGTGCCAGCGGGAGGGAGGGGGGTCAGCCCCAGCATTTT.

The chain combines TRBV6-5 with TRBJ2-7; TRBD1 aligns across 7 bases. Unmatched junction bases numbered 4, after V lost 2 bases and J lost 0 bases. The length of the CDR3 is 15 residues. Germline lookup yields CDR1 MNHEY and CDR2 SVGAGI. The CDR3 sequence is CASSYGTASSYEQYF. The CDR3 nucleotides are TGTGCCAGCAGTTACGGGACAGCAAGCTCCTACGAGCAGTACTTC.

The chain joins TRBV2 to TRBJ2-1, with D unresolved. CDR1 and CDR2 (germline): SNHLY, FYNNEI. The ends were cut back, 0 bases at V and 0 bases at J, with 3 bases in the middle. The CDR3 runs to 14 residues. The CDR3 coding sequence is TGTGCCAGCAGTGAAGCATACTCCTACAATGAGCAGTTCTTC. Its translation is CASSEAYSYNEQFF. The full variable domain, with the rest looked up from reference TRBV2 and TRBJ2-1, is EPEVTQTPSHQVTQMGQEVILRCVPISNHLYFYWYRQILGQKVEFLVSFYNNEISEKSEIFDDQFSVERPDGSNFTLKIRSTKLEDSAMYFCASSEAYSYNEQFFGPGTRLTVL.

In its sample, this clone was seen a few times. V and J are TRBV5-4 and TRBJ1-2, with 7 positions matching TRBD1. The trim removed 0 bases at V and 5 bases at J, leaving 4 bases unmatched. Germline loops: CDR1 SGHNT, CDR2 YYREEE (reference sequence). This CDR3 has 14 amino acids. The CDR3: CASSLVGQSYGYTF. The CDR3 DNA sequence: TGTGCCAGCAGCTTGGTGGGACAGAGTTATGGCTACACCTTC.

The rearrangement uses TRBV4-3 and TRBJ1-4, with a possible D match to TRBD1 (6 bases). CDR1 and CDR2 (germline): LGHNA, YSLEER. Trimming pared 0 bases from V and 1 base from J, leaving 12 bases between. The CDR3 has 17 amino acids. The CDR3: CASSQDFRTETNEKLFF. The CDR3 DNA follows: TGCGCCAGCAGCCAAGATTTCAGGACAGAAACTAATGAAAAACTGTTTTTT.

The V gene is TRBV6-6, the J gene TRBJ2-7; weak D call: TRBD1 (6 bases). The CDR3 extends over 13 amino acids. Germline values: CDR1 MNHNY, CDR2 SVGAGI (reference sequence). Trimming left V 7 bases short and J 2 bases short, with 12 bases between. CDR3 protein: CASNSGAAYEQYF. The CDR3 coding sequence is TGTGCCAGCAATTCAGGGGCCGCCTACGAGCAGTACTTC.

The rearrangement joins TRBV5-1 to TRBJ2-5; TRBD2 might be the D (7 bases). Near its end, the DNA agrees better with TRBJ2-7, so the J call may be wrong. From germline, CDR1 is SGHRS and CDR2 YFSETQ. This CDR3 is built from 15 residues. Here the CDR3 reads CASSPRGGAESEQYF. The CDR3 coding sequence is TGCGCCAGCAGCCCAAGGGGGGGCGCGGAGTCCGAGCAGTACTTC.

The V call is TRBV6-6, the J call TRBJ2-3; TRBD1 agrees at 8 bases. Germline loops: CDR1 MNHNY, CDR2 SVGAGI (reference sequence). J was trimmed by 3 bases and V by 5 bases; bases with no gene match: 4. The CDR3 extends over 14 amino acids. The CDR3 loop reads CASSTGQGTDTQYF. For the CDR3, the DNA is TGTGCCAGCAGTACCGGACAGGGAACAGATACGCAGTATTTT.

V is TRBV4-3 and J is TRBJ2-3, with a weak D call TRBD2 (6 bases). The germline V gene encodes CDR1 LGHNA and CDR2 YSLEER. This CDR3 is 20 amino acids long. Trimming removed 5 bases from V and 0 bases from J, with 27 bases in between. CDR3 sequence: CASSSRLGPPGGASTDTQYF. The CDR3 DNA sequence: TGCGCCAGCAGCTCCCGTCTCGGTCCACCCGGGGGAGCTAGCACAGATACGCAGTATTTT.

In its sample, this clone was seen a few times. V usage is TRBV5-1 and J usage is TRBJ1-4; D is perhaps TRBD1 (6 bases). V was cut by 6 bases and J by 8 bases, with 17 bases left in between. Germline lookup yields CDR1 SGHRS and CDR2 YFSETQ. CDR3 length: 14 residues. CDR3 in DNA: TGCGCCAGCAACGAGGGCAGGGGCGGGGAAAAACTGTTTTTT. This gives the protein CASNEGRGGEKLFF.